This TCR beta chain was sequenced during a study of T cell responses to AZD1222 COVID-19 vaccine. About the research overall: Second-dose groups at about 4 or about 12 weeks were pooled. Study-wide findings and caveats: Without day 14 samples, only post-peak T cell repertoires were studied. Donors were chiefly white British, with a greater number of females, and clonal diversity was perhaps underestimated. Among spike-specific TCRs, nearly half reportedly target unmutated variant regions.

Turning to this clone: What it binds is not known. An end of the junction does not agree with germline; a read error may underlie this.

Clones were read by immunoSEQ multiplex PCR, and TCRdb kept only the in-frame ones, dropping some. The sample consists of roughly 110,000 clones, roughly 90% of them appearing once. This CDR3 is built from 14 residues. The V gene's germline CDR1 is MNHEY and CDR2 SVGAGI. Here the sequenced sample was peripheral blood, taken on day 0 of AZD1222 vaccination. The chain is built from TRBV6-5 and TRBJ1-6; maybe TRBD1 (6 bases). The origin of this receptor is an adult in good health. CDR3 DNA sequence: TGTGCCAGCCGTTACAGGGTGGATAATTCACCCCTCCACTTT. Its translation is CASRYRVDNSPLHF.